Here is one T cell receptor beta chain with its context. Germline V CDR1 and CDR2: SQVTM, ANQGSEA. CDR3 length: 13 amino acids. V gave up 5 bases and J gave up 5 bases, with 12 bases separating them. The data originate from a study of cytomegalovirus exposure and HLA in healthy donors. Use of 60 Vbeta and 13 Jbeta primers characterized the PCR. Assay used: immunoSEQ multiplex PCR; TCRdb lists only in-frame clones, some missing. The data hold 160,000 or so clones, with around 82% observed a single time. The sequence was obtained from a woman between 45 and 60 years old in good health and CMV-seropositive. Sequenced input: PBMCs. The V call is TRBV29-1, the J call TRBJ2-2; weak D call: TRBD2 (5 bases). CDR3 amino acids: CSVRGMDTGELFF. In DNA form, the CDR3 reads TGCAGCGTTCGGGGAATGGATACCGGGGAGCTGTTTTTT.